Below, 3 T cell receptor beta chains from the same sample are listed, as sequenced in a study of blood T cell repertoires in COVID-19. Some clones are missing from TCRdb's copy, which holds only in-frame ones; the method was immunoSEQ multiplex PCR. The sample lists roughly 180,000 clones; roughly nine tenths were seen once. Sequencing was done on a sample of PBMCs or T cells enriched from blood (not recorded which). These receptors all come from a woman aged 25 to 45 who had recovered from COVID-19.

The rearrangement uses TRBV11-1 and TRBJ1-6; no clear D gene. Trimming shortened V by 1 base and J by 7 bases, and 5 bases separated the two germline ends. Germline values: CDR1 SGHAT, CDR2 FQDESV (reference sequence). The CDR3 is 13 residues long. The CDR3 sequence is CASSLGGNSPLHF. In DNA, the CDR3 is TGTGCCAGCAGCTTAGGAGGGAATTCACCCCTCCACTTT.

This clone came up once. V is TRBV2 and J is TRBJ2-2, with TRBD2 matching 7 bases. Germline CDR1 reads SNHLY; CDR2 reads FYNNEI. V shed 7 bases, J shed 1 base, and the junction held 6 bases outside the gene matches. The CDR3 spans 15 residues. CDR3 sequence reads: CASKRGLLNTGELFF. The CDR3 DNA reads TGTGCCAGCAAGAGGGGACTATTGAACACCGGGGAGCTGTTTTTT.

This sequence joins TRBV21-1 and TRBJ1-2. TRBV21-1 is shown as a pseudogene. There are 11 residues in the CDR3. CDR3: CATLRGFGYTF. The CDR3 DNA reads as TGTGCCACCCTCCGAGGGTTTGGCTACACCTTC.